The 28 T cell receptor beta chains listed next were all sequenced from one sample in a study of a mutant IDH1 vaccine in newly diagnosed glioma. This sample's time point: week 35, safety follow-up. Each dose delivered 300 ug of mutant IDH1 20-mer peptide subcutaneously with imiquimod. The assay was immunoSEQ multiplex PCR, and TCRdb's table has in-frame clones only and misses some. The data show just under 70,000 clones, 80% to 85% seen once. No antigen has been identified for these receptors. The material was PBMCs, obtained from a glioma patient whose treatment included an IDH1 peptide vaccine. The receptors originated from a man younger than 30 with glioma.

V and J are TRBV15 and TRBJ2-2, with 8 bases identical to TRBD1. The CDR3 totals 16 residues. With 2 bases clipped from V and 6 bases from J, the junction kept 8 bases outside the gene matches. Germline values: CDR1 LNHNV, CDR2 YYDKDF (reference sequence). The CDR3 DNA reads TGTGCCACCAGCAGATCTCCGACAGGGGACCCCGGGGAGCTGTTTTTT. The encoded protein is CATSRSPTGDPGELFF.

This clone was detected a few times. The rearrangement joins TRBV6-1 to TRBJ1-1, with D perhaps matching TRBD1 (5 bases). Looked up from germline, CDR1 is MNHNS and CDR2 is SASEGT. The CDR3 loop spans 13 amino acids. Trimming shortened V by 4 bases and J by 1 base, and 7 bases separated the two germline ends. Here the CDR3 DNA reads TGTGCCAGCAGTGTTACAGGGAACACTGAAGCTTTCTTT. Amino acids: CASSVTGNTEAFF.

This clone showed up just once. V and J are TRBV7-9 and TRBJ2-4; D is ambiguous. The CDR3 is 15 amino acids. Per germline, CDR1 SEHNR and CDR2 FQNEAQ (reference sequence). V lost 1 base, J lost 0 bases, and 7 bases lay in between. CDR3 protein: CASSLVKIAKNIQYF. The DNA for the CDR3 is TGTGCCAGCAGCTTAGTCAAAATAGCCAAAAACATTCAGTACTTC.

The chain uses TRBV30 and TRBJ2-2; no definite D call. V lost 0 bases and J 7 bases, leaving 9 bases between the germline ends. The CDR3 has 13 amino acids. From germline, CDR1 is GTSNPN and CDR2 SVGIG (reference sequence). The CDR3 DNA is TGTGCCTGGAGTGTACGAGCCGACGGGGAGCTGTTTTTT. Translated, it gives CAWSVRADGELFF. The entire variable domain, with the rest obtained from reference TRBV30 and TRBJ2-2, is as follows: SQTIHQWPATLVQPVGSPLSLECTVEGTSNPNLYWYRQAAGRGLQLLFYSVGIGQISSEVPQNLSASRPQDRQFILSSKKLLLSDSGFYLCAWSVRADGELFFGEGSRLTVL.

The chain is built from TRBV5-5 and TRBJ1-1, with a possible D match to TRBD1 (5 bases). Trimming shortened V by 2 bases and J by 1 base, and 12 bases separated the two germline ends. Germline CDR1 is SGHKS and CDR2 is YYEKEE (reference sequence). The CDR3 covers 15 residues. The CDR3 sequence is CASSFQQAWNTEAFF. Written as DNA, the CDR3 is TGTGCCAGCAGCTTCCAACAGGCTTGGAACACTGAAGCTTTCTTT.

The V and J genes are TRBV7-2 and TRBJ1-5, with D maybe TRBD1 (6 bases). The CDR3 has 14 amino acids. Germline-derived CDR1 and CDR2 are SGHTA and FQGNSA. Trimming stripped 4 bases from V and 7 bases from J, with 14 bases between. CDR3 in DNA: TGTGCCAGCAGCTCAACAGGGACGGGGCAGCCCCAGCATTTT. It yields the protein CASSSTGTGQPQHF.

The V call is TRBV11-2, the J call TRBJ1-1; D remains ambiguous. Trimming cost V 3 bases and J 5 bases, with 7 bases left between them. Germline CDR1 SGHAT, CDR2 FQNNGV. This CDR3 has 12 amino acids. The DNA of the CDR3 is TGTGCCAGCAGCTTCCACCAAACTGAAGCTTTCTTT. Protein product: CASSFHQTEAFF.

This chain uses TRBV19 with TRBJ2-1, with TRBD1 as a possible D gene (5 bases). Germline-derived CDR1 and CDR2 are LNHDA and SQIVND (reference sequence). The CDR3 runs to 14 residues. V was shortened by 6 bases and J by 5 bases, with 14 bases between the two germline ends. The DNA of the CDR3 is TGTGCCAGTAGAAGGGGCGGTTTTAACAATGAGCAGTTCTTC. This translates into CASRRGGFNNEQFF.

The chain uses TRBV14 and TRBJ2-3, with no clear D. CDR3 length equals 14 residues. V was trimmed by 0 bases and J by 6 bases, leaving 10 bases between them. Per germline, CDR1 SGHDN and CDR2 FVKESK. CDR3 DNA: TGTGCCAGCAGCCAAGATCCTTTAGCCGATACGCAGTATTTT. This sequence encodes CASSQDPLADTQYF. The full variable domain, in which reference TRBV14 and TRBJ2-3 provide the parts outside the CDR3, is EAGVTQFPSHSVIEKGQTVTLRCDPISGHDNLYWYRRVMGKEIKFLLHFVKESKQDESGMPNNRFLAERTGGTYSTLKVQPAELEDSGVYFCASSQDPLADTQYFGPGTRLTVL.

The V gene is TRBV6-6, the J gene TRBJ1-2; D might be TRBD1 (5 bases). With 0 bases removed from V and 5 bases from J, the gap between germline ends came to 10 bases. The CDR3 is 14 residues long. In germline, CDR1 is MNHNY, CDR2 SVGAGI (reference sequence). The DNA of the CDR3 is TGTGCCAGCAGTTACTCAACCGGGGGTTATGGCTACACCTTC. This codes for CASSYSTGGYGYTF.

V gene TRBV27 combines with J gene TRBJ1-2; D ambiguous. Germline CDR1 reads MNHEY; CDR2 reads SMNVEV (reference sequence). V was pared by 5 bases and J by 4 bases, with 17 bases between. The CDR3 runs 15 residues. The CDR3 sequence: CASSELVQPIYGYTF. The CDR3 nucleotides are TGTGCCAGCAGTGAGTTGGTTCAACCTATCTATGGCTACACCTTC.

The chain employs TRBV4-2 and TRBJ1-4; weak D call: TRBD1 (6 bases). Trimming took off 0 bases at V and 8 bases at J, with 16 bases between the two ends. CDR1 and CDR2 (germline): LGHNA, YNFKEQ. The CDR3 length is 16 residues. CDR3 region: CASSQDREGGREKLFF. CDR3 coding DNA: TGTGCCAGCAGCCAAGATCGAGAAGGGGGAAGAGAAAAACTGTTTTTT.

V gene TRBV9 combines with J gene TRBJ2-1, with 8 positions matching TRBD2. Trimming at V came to 2 bases and at J to 4 bases, leaving 11 bases not matched to a gene. CDR3 length: 17 amino acids. The germline V gene encodes CDR1 SGDLS and CDR2 YYNGEE. This CDR3 reads CASSVSTGRAPYNEQFF. Here the CDR3 DNA reads TGTGCCAGCAGCGTTAGTACCGGGAGGGCCCCTTACAATGAGCAGTTCTTC.

This rearrangement joins TRBV5-1 to TRBJ1-5; D is unclear. V was cut by 5 bases and J by 3 bases, with 9 bases left in between. Germline CDR1 SGHRS, CDR2 YFSETQ. The CDR3 length is 13 residues. This chain's CDR3 is CASRVAVNQPQHF. The CDR3 nucleotides are TGCGCCAGCAGGGTGGCAGTCAATCAGCCCCAGCATTTT.

V is TRBV25-1 and J is TRBJ2-1, with TRBD1 matching 8 bases. The CDR3 loop spans 14 amino acids. J was trimmed by 2 bases and V by 10 bases; bases with no gene match: 7. Germline V lookup: CDR1 MGHDK, CDR2 SYGVNS. CDR3 region: CATIPGGPYNEQFF. In DNA form, the CDR3 reads TGTGCCACGATCCCAGGGGGCCCCTACAATGAGCAGTTCTTC.

This CDR3 is CASSLSLTGVISPLHF. CDR3 DNA sequence: TGTGCCAGCAGCTTGTCGTTGACAGGGGTAATTTCACCCCTCCACTTT. V is TRBV7-9 and J is TRBJ1-6, with 8 bases aligning to TRBD1. Unmatched junction bases numbered 10, after V lost 3 bases and J lost 9 bases. Germline V gives CDR1 SEHNR, CDR2 FQNEAQ (reference sequence). The CDR3 contains 16 residues.

This clone was detected once. The CDR3 DNA follows: TGCGCCAGCAGCTTGTCCGGGCCCCAATTCTATGGCTACACCTTC. It yields the protein CASSLSGPQFYGYTF. This chain links TRBV5-1 with TRBJ1-2; D is unresolved. CDR1 is SGHRS and CDR2 is YFSETQ in the germline V gene. The CDR3 contains 15 residues. V was trimmed by 1 base and J by 4 bases, leaving 14 bases between them.

The chain employs TRBV4-3 and TRBJ1-1; weak D call: TRBD1 (5 bases). The CDR3 consists of 15 residues. V lost 3 bases to trimming and J lost 6 bases, with 17 bases between them. Germline CDR1 reads LGHNA; CDR2 reads YSLEER. CDR3 DNA sequence: TGCGCCAGCAGCCAGGTCATAGGGGTTGGCGCTGAAGCTTTCTTT. Residues: CASSQVIGVGAEAFF.

The chain has TRBV7-8 and TRBJ2-6; D is perhaps TRBD1 or TRBD2 (6 bases each). CDR3 length equals 19 residues. The V end was cut by 1 base, the J end by 2 bases, with 18 bases between. Looked up from germline, CDR1 is SGHVS and CDR2 is FQNEAQ. CDR3 sequence (DNA): TGTGCCAGCAGCTTAGTACCCTCGGGGGCCGTTGCTGGGGCCAACGTCCTGACTTTC. It specifies CASSLVPSGAVAGANVLTF.

The V and J genes are TRBV7-9 and TRBJ1-1; no reliable D call. This CDR3 region has 13 residues. Germline loops: CDR1 SEHNR, CDR2 FQNEAQ (reference sequence). The germline V and J ends were trimmed by 6 bases and 1 base, with 9 bases remaining between them. Here the CDR3 reads CASRYIGNTEAFF. The CDR3, as DNA: TGTGCCAGCAGGTATATTGGGAACACTGAAGCTTTCTTT.

This clone was observed once. V usage is TRBV27 and J usage is TRBJ1-5; D gene ambiguous. Germline V gives CDR1 MNHEY, CDR2 SMNVEV (reference sequence). This CDR3 is built from 14 residues. V shed 4 bases and J shed 1 base, with 8 bases lying between them. This chain's CDR3 is CASSSGWSNQPQHF. CDR3 DNA sequence: TGTGCCAGCAGTTCTGGCTGGAGCAATCAGCCCCAGCATTTT.

Only a few counts were recorded for this clone. The genes are TRBV18 and TRBJ1-1; possibly TRBD1 for D (5 bases). The V end lost 5 bases, the J end lost 1 base, and 11 bases lay between the germline ends. There are 14 residues in the CDR3. Looked up from germline, CDR1 is KGHSH and CDR2 is LQKENI. The CDR3 loop is CASSYRFSNTEAFF. The DNA for the CDR3 is TGTGCCAGCTCATACAGGTTTTCGAACACTGAAGCTTTCTTT. Combining the CDR3 with reference TRBV18 and TRBJ1-1 gives the whole variable domain NAGVMQNPRHLVRRRGQEARLRCSPMKGHSHVYWYRQLPEEGLKFMVYLQKENIIDESGMPKERFSAEFPKEGPSILRIQQVVRGDSAAYFCASSYRFSNTEAFFGQGTRLTVV.

The V call is TRBV6-6, the J call TRBJ1-1; D may be TRBD1 (6 bases). Germline V gives CDR1 MNHNY, CDR2 SVGAGI (reference sequence). Trimming removed 6 bases from V and 0 bases from J, with 11 bases in between. CDR3 length equals 14 residues. The CDR3 sequence is CASSVRTVNTEAFF. DNA of the CDR3: TGTGCCAGCAGCGTAAGGACAGTGAACACTGAAGCTTTCTTT.

The chain joins TRBV7-9 to TRBJ1-5, with TRBD1 as a possible D gene (5 bases). Trimming removed 3 bases from V and 6 bases from J, with 15 bases in between. The germline CDR1 and CDR2 sequences are SEHNR and FQNEAQ (reference sequence). The length of the CDR3 is 15 residues. CDR3: CASSFSGFSLQPQHF. In nucleotides, the CDR3 is TGTGCCAGCAGCTTCTCAGGGTTTTCACTTCAGCCCCAGCATTTT.

The rearrangement joins TRBV10-2 to TRBJ2-7, with D perhaps TRBD1 or TRBD2 (5 bases each). Trimming shortened V by 5 bases and J by 1 base, and 12 bases separated the two germline ends. Germline CDR1 reads WSHSY; CDR2 reads SAAADI. This CDR3 has 14 residues. CDR3 DNA sequence: TGCGCCAGCAGTATTCGGGGCTCATCCTACGAGCAGTACTTC. Translation gives CASSIRGSSYEQYF.

This clone occurred once. The chain couples TRBV7-3 to TRBJ2-4, with 8 bases aligning to TRBD2. Germline V gives CDR1 SGHTA, CDR2 FQGTGA. J lost 8 bases, V lost 4 bases, and 7 bases had no gene match. CDR3 length equals 14 residues. In nucleotides, the CDR3 is TGTGCCAGCAGCTCTGGACTAGCAGGTGACATTCAGTACTTC. It encodes CASSSGLAGDIQYF.

This clone was counted a single time. This chain uses TRBV7-8 with TRBJ1-4; weak D call: TRBD1 (6 bases). The germline V gene encodes CDR1 SGHVS and CDR2 FQNEAQ. This CDR3 contains 14 residues. The V end lost 5 bases, the J end lost 5 bases, and 12 bases lay between the germline ends. This CDR3 is CASSVPTGNEKLFF. CDR3 DNA sequence: TGTGCCAGCAGCGTCCCCACAGGGAATGAAAAACTGTTTTTT.

The chain uses TRBV7-9 and TRBJ2-7; D not certain. CDR1 SEHNR and CDR2 FQNEAQ come from the germline V gene (reference sequence). The CDR3 loop spans 15 amino acids. With 1 base removed from V and 0 bases from J, the gap between germline ends came to 10 bases. In DNA, the CDR3 is TGTGCCAGCAGCTTAGACGCCCTTTACTCCTACGAGCAGTACTTC. It specifies CASSLDALYSYEQYF.